This T cell receptor beta chain was sequenced for a study of human T cells and chemical hapten exposure. Study overall: Largely, small differences in pooled library volume made per-sample TCR yields vary.

The V and J ends lost 5 bases and 2 bases, in that order; junction bases with no gene match: 4. This CDR3 has 14 residues. Per germline, CDR1 SGHVS and CDR2 FQNEAQ. Described time point: pre-sensitization, week 0. Treatment: therapeutic diphenylcyclopropenone sensitization with weekly scalp DPC. One entry per CDR3 protein, called by TCRdb with MiXCR from the RACE reads. The repertoire holds about 46,000 distinct CDR3 sequences, with about 9% as singletons. This chain uses TRBV7-8 with TRBJ2-3; TRBD2 agrees at 7 bases. The clonotype was recovered from a woman aged 35 to 49 with alopecia areata. Some clones in this sample may be carry-over from other donors' samples. Sequenced here: whole blood, sampled in connection with sensitization to the hapten diphenylcyclopropenone (DPC). CDR3 in DNA: TGTGCCAGCAGCCAACTAGCGAACACAGATACGCAGTATTTT. The encoded protein is CASSQLANTDTQYF.